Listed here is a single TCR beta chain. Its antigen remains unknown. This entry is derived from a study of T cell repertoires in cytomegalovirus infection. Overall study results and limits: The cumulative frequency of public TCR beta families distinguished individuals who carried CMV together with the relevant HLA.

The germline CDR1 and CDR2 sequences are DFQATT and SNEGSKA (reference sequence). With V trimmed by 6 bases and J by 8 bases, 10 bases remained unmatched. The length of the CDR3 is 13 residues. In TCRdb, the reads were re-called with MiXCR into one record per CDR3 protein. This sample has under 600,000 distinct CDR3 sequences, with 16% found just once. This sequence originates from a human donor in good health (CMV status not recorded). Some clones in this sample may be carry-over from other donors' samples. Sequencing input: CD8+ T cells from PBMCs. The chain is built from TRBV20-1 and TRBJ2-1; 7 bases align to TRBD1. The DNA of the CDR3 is TGCAGTGCCCCCCTACAGGGGCCCGATGAGCAGTTCTTC. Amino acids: CSAPLQGPDEQFF.